These 6 T cell receptor beta chains came from one sample sequenced in a study of blood T cell repertoires in COVID-19. Data came from immunoSEQ multiplex PCR; TCRdb stores just in-frame clones and leaves some out. The table lists just over 300,000 clones, 80% to 90% of them singletons. The sample comprised PBMCs or T cells enriched from blood (not recorded which). Receptors originate from a man under 40 who had recovered from COVID-19.

V is TRBV19 and J is TRBJ1-1, with D possibly TRBD1 on 6 matching bases. The CDR3 is 13 residues long. V lost 7 bases and J lost 5, with 14 bases in between. The germline CDR1 and CDR2 sequences are LNHDA and SQIVND (reference sequence). CDR3: CASKNRESTEAFF. For the CDR3, the DNA is TGTGCCAGTAAAAACAGGGAGTCGACTGAAGCTTTCTTT. The full variable domain, in which reference TRBV19 and TRBJ1-1 provide the parts outside the CDR3, is DGGITQSPKYLFRKEGQNVTLSCEQNLNHDAMYWYRQDPGQGLRLIYYSQIVNDFQKGDIAEGYSVSREKKESFPLTVTSAQKNPTAFYLCASKNRESTEAFFGQGTRLTVV.

The genes are TRBV12-5 and TRBJ2-7; 12 bases match TRBD2. J lost 2 bases, V lost 6 bases, and 8 bases had no gene match. This CDR3 contains 16 residues. The germline V gene encodes CDR1 LGHNT and CDR2 FRNRAP. The DNA for the CDR3 is TGTGCTAGTGGATTTACTAGCGGGGGGCTAACCTACGAGCAGTACTTC. Protein: CASGFTSGGLTYEQYF. The full variable domain, completed using reference TRBV12-5 and TRBJ2-7, is DARVTQTPRHKVTEMGQEVTMRCQPILGHNTVFWYRQTMMQGLELLAYFRNRAPLDDSGMPKDRFSAEMPDATLATLKIQPSEPRDSAVYFCASGFTSGGLTYEQYFGPGTRLTVT.

This clone showed up just once. The genes are TRBV20-1 and TRBJ1-5; possibly TRBD1 for D (6 bases). Trimming stripped 3 bases from V and 3 bases from J, with 12 bases between. Germline V gives CDR1 DFQATT, CDR2 SNEGSKA (reference sequence). The CDR3 is made up of 14 amino acids. CDR3 DNA: TGCAGTGCTAGTAAGGACAGCCTCAATCAGCCCCAGCATTTT. Its translation: CSASKDSLNQPQHF.

V usage is TRBV29-1 and J usage is TRBJ2-1; 7 bases agree with TRBD1. This CDR3 contains 14 residues. Per germline, CDR1 SQVTM and CDR2 ANQGSEA. Trimming at V came to 6 bases and at J to 0 bases, leaving 5 bases not matched to a gene. CDR3 nucleotide sequence: TGCAGCGTAAAGACAGGGCCCTCCTACAATGAGCAGTTCTTC. Amino acid sequence: CSVKTGPSYNEQFF.

A few counts support this clone. The chain couples TRBV30 to TRBJ1-5; tentatively, D is TRBD1 (5 bases). CDR1 is GTSNPN and CDR2 is SVGIG in the germline V gene (reference sequence). This CDR3 has 14 amino acids. Trimming left V 1 base short and J 3 bases short, with 10 bases between. CDR3 nucleotides: TGTGCCTGGAGTGAACAGGTTTTCAATCAGCCCCAGCATTTT. It specifies CAWSEQVFNQPQHF.

The V call is TRBV14, the J call TRBJ1-4; D is possibly TRBD1 (6 bases). This CDR3 region has 17 residues. Germline lookup yields CDR1 SGHDN and CDR2 FVKESK. Trimming cost V 1 base and J 7 bases, with 19 bases left between them. The CDR3 sequence is CASSQARINRDLEKLFF. As DNA, the CDR3 is TGTGCCAGCAGCCAAGCTCGAATCAACAGGGACCTTGAAAAACTGTTTTTT.